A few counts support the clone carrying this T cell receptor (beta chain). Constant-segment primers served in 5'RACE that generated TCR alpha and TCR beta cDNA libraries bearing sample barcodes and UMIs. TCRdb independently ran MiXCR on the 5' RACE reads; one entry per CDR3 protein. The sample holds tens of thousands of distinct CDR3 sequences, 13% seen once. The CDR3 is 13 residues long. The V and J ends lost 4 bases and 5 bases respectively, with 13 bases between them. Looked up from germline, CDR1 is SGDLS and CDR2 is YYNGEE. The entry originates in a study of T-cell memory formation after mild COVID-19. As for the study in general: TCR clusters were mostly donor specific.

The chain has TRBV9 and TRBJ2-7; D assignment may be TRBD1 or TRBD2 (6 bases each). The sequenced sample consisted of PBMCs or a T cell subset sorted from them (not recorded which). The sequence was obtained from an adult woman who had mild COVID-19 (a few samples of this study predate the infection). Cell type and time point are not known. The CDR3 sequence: CASSPGGGHEQYF. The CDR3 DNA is TGTGCCAGCAGCCCAGGTGGGGGGCACGAGCAGTACTTC. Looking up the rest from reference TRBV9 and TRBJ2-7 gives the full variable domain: DSGVTQTPKHLITATGQRVTLRCSPRSGDLSVYWYQQSLDQGLQFLIQYYNGEERAKGNILERFSAQQFPDLHSELNLSSLELGDSALYFCASSPGGGHEQYFGPGTRLTVT.